These T cell receptor beta chains were read from a single sample in a study of OX40 agonist ivuxolimab in advanced cancers. Clones were sequenced by immunoSEQ multiplex PCR, and TCRdb holds only the in-frame ones, with some missing. The repertoire holds roughly 3,500 clones, with less than 90% as singletons. This material consisted of CD4+ or CD8+ T cells sorted from blood, taken in a trial of the OX40 agonist ivuxolimab. The receptors come from an adult with an advanced solid tumor such as melanoma, head and neck, liver or kidney cancer. The conserved cysteine and the conserved F or W are not part of the CDR3 here. Some rows have no size entry. The others give once, few or many, or a class for an expanded clone.

TRBV6-1	NA	TRBJ1-2	ASSATEGGGRFNGYT
TRBV11-2	NA	TRBJ2-2	ASSLSWSGRPPGELF
TRBV28	once	TRBJ2-7	ASSLGTGSYEQY
TRBV27	once	TRBJ2-3	ASSSPLTDTQY
TRBV27	NA	TRBJ2-2	ASSSSGELF
TRBV5-3	once	TRBJ2-7	ATPHGLGGASYEQY
TRBV11-2	NA	TRBJ2-2	ATVSGSIPTGELF
TRBV6-5	NA	TRBJ1-1	ASSRTGGPSEAF
TRBV6-1	large	TRBJ2-7	ASSGHLIGYEQY
TRBV28	large	TRBJ1-1	ASSLGTVNTEAF
TRBV15	NA	TRBJ2-7	ATSSDRESHEQY
TRBV5-5	once	TRBJ1-3	ASRDGQGGGNTIY